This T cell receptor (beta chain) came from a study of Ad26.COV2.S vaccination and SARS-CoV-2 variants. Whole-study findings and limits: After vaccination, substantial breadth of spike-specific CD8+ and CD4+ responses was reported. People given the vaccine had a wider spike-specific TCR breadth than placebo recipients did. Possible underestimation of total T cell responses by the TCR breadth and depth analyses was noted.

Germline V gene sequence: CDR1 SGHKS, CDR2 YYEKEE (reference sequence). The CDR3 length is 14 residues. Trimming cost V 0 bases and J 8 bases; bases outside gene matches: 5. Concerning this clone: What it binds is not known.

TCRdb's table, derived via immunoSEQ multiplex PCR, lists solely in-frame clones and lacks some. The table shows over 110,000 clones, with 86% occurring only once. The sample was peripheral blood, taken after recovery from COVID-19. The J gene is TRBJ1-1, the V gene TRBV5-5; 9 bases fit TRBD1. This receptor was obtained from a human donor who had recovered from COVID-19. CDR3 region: CASSLVTGTGEAFF. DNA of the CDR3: TGTGCCAGCAGCTTGGTGACCGGGACAGGGGAAGCTTTCTTT.